This record concerns one T cell receptor (beta chain) sequence. Its antigen is not known. CDR1 and CDR2 from the germline V gene are MNHNS and SASEGT. The CDR3 spans 15 residues. The data stem from a study of blood T cells in healthy people across ages. Study-level points and caveats: Estimates drawn from one million T cells were deemed to understate diversity. Strong correlation existed between TCR beta diversity and naive T cell percentage. With unsorted PBMCs, a conclusive comparison of naive versus antigen-experienced cells was not possible.

It was with a sample-barcoded 5' primer and a J-beta primer mix that a second PCR of about 6 to 12 cycles was run. Using its own MiXCR run on the 5' RACE reads, TCRdb lists one record per CDR3 protein. The table records hundreds of thousands of distinct CDR3 sequences, 40% to 45% of them present only once. It was 8 to 10 milliliters of peripheral blood that were drawn from each donor. This sequence was found in a man older than 75 in good health. Sequencing was done on a sample of blood. The chain carries TRBV6-1 and TRBJ2-5; D might be TRBD1 or TRBD2, each matching 6 bases. The J call could be wrong; TRBJ2-7 is a better fit for the DNA end. CDR3 bases: TGTGCCAGCAGTGGGATCGGGGGCCGAACCTACGAGCAGTACTTC. This gives the protein CASSGIGGRTYEQYF.